This T cell receptor (beta chain) emerged from a study of T cell clones after liver transplantation. Study details: TCRbeta sequencing after a pre-transplant mixed lymphocyte reaction identified graft-donor-reactive clones, later tracked in post-transplant blood.

This table comes from immunoSEQ multiplex PCR, and its TCRdb copy is limited to in-frame clones, with some not included. The sample holds 55,000 to 75,000 clones, approximately 63% seen once. With respect to this clone: The antigen remains unidentified.

Study-wide results and caveats: Donor-reactive sequences fell more than third party-reactive ones, suggesting partial deletion. The donor-reactive repertoire was only partly measurable in two subjects, lacking donor cells.

CDR1 and CDR2 from the germline V gene are LNHDA and SQIVND (reference sequence). The J segment lost 6 bases and the V segment lost 3 bases, leaving 5 bases of the junction unmatched. This CDR3 contains 14 residues. This TCR came from a human patient who received a liver transplant. Some T cells may have come from the graft donor. The V call is TRBV19, the J call TRBJ2-3; 8 nucleotides agree with TRBD1. Source: CD4+ T cells from blood, taken at the roughly 15-month timepoint. In DNA, the CDR3 is TGTGCCAGTAGTATTTGGCAGGGGGCGGATACGCAGTATTTT. As protein: CASSIWQGADTQYF. The variable domain in full, with the rest retrieved from reference TRBV19 and TRBJ2-3, is DGGITQSPKYLFRKEGQNVTLSCEQNLNHDAMYWYRQDPGQGLRLIYYSQIVNDFQKGDIAEGYSVSREKKESFPLTVTSAQKNPTAFYLCASSIWQGADTQYFGPGTRLTVL.